This paragraph covers one TCR beta chain sequence. The CDR3 spans 18 residues. The germline gives CDR1 LNHDA, CDR2 SQIVND (reference sequence). V was clipped by 3 bases and J by 8 bases; unmatched bases: 13. This specimen comes from a study of blood T cell repertoires in COVID-19. Study-wide background: There were acute and convalescent COVID-19 samples, and they came from the United States, Italy and Spain. In each case, the material was cDNA or gDNA derived from T cells, B-cell-depleted T cells, or PBMCs.

Under the authors' procedure: How many nucleated cells were present was estimated from reference gene primer amplification. Measured with immunoSEQ multiplex PCR; TCRdb has only the in-frame clones, and not every one. From that table come the V and J calls and clone size; the DNA was used to work out D and trimming. The sample holds just under 90,000 clones, about 88% seen once. Sequenced input: peripheral blood. The sequence came from a woman of 80 years or more with acute or convalescent COVID-19. This chain links TRBV19 with TRBJ1-4; 12 bases are shared with TRBD1. CDR3 loop: CASSILGQGAIFPEKLFF. The CDR3 region has the DNA TGTGCCAGTAGTATCTTGGGACAGGGGGCCATTTTTCCGGAAAAACTGTTTTTT.